This T cell receptor (beta chain) was recovered during a study of cytomegalovirus exposure and HLA in healthy donors. This clone was recorded a few times. Its antigen is still unknown. This CDR3 has 15 amino acids. Trimming removed 2 bases at V and 7 bases at J, with 16 bases between. The germline V gene has CDR1 SGHVS and CDR2 FNYEAQ. Regarding the study as a whole: Cytomegalovirus association was assigned to around 150 TCR beta chains. Information on immune exposure was restricted to one variable (CMV serostatus).

Researchers ran the PCR with 60 Vbeta and 13 Jbeta primers. Clones were read by immunoSEQ multiplex PCR, and TCRdb kept only the in-frame ones, dropping some. In the table there are under 150,000 clones, 65% to 90% of which are singletons. The chain employs TRBV7-6 and TRBJ2-3, with a tentative D call TRBD2 (7 bases). The sequenced sample consisted of PBMCs. This sequence was found in a girl under 10 years old in good health and CMV-seronegative. The CDR3 protein is CASSLNAGAVNTQYF. CDR3 DNA sequence: TGTGCCAGCAGCTTAAACGCGGGGGCCGTTAATACGCAGTATTTT.